The entry below describes one T cell receptor beta chain. What it binds is not known. This sample is drawn from a study of Ad26.COV2.S vaccination and SARS-CoV-2 variants. About the study: The donor was enrolled in the Ad26.COV2.S arm of the COV1001 trial. Findings and limits, study-wide: The study found higher spike-specific TCR breadth in vaccine than placebo recipients.

Clones were sequenced by immunoSEQ multiplex PCR, and TCRdb holds only the in-frame ones, with some missing. The sample lists 400,000 to 450,000 clones, approximately 90% occurring once. Treatment indicated: some 20 received Ad26.COV2.S at low or high dose, single or two shots; 5 received placebo; per-sample allocation not given. Day 63 following the first vaccine or placebo injection was when the samples were taken. Donor was an adult aged 18-55 years in Boston. The CDR3 length is 14 residues. CDR1 and CDR2 from the germline V gene are SGHTA and FQGNSA. V shed 4 bases and J 3 bases; nucleotides not matched to a gene: 5.

The chain recombines TRBV7-2 with TRBJ2-7; 8 bases match TRBD2. The clonotype originates from a person aged 18-60 years who received the Ad26.COV2.S COVID-19 vaccine or a placebo. The sequences come from peripheral blood, collected in a trial of Ad26.COV2.S vaccine versus placebo. The chain's CDR3 is CASSSGLANYEQYF. In DNA form, the CDR3 reads TGTGCCAGCAGCTCCGGACTAGCCAACTACGAGCAGTACTTC.